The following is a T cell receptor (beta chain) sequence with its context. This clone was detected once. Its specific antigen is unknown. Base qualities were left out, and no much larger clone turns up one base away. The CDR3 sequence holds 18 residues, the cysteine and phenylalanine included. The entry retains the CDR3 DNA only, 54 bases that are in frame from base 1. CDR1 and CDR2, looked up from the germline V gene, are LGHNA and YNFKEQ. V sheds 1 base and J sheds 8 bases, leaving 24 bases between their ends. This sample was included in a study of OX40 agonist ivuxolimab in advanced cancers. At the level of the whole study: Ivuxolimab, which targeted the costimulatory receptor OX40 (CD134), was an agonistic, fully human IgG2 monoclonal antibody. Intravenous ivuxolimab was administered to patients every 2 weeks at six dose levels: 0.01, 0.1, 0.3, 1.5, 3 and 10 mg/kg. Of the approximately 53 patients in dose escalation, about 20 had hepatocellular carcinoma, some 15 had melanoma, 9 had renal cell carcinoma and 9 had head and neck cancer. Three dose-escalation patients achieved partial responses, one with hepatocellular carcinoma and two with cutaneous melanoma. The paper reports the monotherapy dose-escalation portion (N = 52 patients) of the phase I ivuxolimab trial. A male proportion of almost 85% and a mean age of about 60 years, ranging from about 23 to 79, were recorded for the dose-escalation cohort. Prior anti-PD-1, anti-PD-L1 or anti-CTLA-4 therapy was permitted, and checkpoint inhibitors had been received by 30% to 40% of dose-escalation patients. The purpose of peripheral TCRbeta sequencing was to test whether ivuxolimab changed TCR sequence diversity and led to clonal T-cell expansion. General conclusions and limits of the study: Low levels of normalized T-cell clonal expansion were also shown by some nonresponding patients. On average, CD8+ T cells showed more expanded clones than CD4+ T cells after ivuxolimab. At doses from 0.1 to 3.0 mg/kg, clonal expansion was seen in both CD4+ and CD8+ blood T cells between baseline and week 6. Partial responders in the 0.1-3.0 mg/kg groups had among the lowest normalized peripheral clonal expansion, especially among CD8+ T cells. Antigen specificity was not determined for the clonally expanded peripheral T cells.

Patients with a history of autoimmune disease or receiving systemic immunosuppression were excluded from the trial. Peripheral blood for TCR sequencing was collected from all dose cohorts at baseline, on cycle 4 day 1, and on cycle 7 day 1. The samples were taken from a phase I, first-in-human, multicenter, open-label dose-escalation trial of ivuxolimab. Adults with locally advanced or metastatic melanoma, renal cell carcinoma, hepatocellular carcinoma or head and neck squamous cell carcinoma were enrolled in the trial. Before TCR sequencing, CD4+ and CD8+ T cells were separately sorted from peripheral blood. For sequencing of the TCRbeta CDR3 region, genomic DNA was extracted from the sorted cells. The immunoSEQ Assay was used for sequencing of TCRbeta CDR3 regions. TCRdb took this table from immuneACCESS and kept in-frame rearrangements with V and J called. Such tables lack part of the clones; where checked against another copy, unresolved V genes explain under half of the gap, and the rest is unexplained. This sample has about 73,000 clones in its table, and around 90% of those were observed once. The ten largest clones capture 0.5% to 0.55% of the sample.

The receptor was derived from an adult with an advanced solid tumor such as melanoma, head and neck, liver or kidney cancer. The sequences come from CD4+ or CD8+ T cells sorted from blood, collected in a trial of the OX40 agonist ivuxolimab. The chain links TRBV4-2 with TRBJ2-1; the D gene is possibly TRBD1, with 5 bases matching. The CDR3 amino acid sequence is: CASSQASSRQGARDEQFF. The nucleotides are TGTGCCAGCAGCCAAGCCTCCAGCCGTCAGGGCGCCCGGGATGAGCAGTTCTTC.